This T cell receptor (beta chain) emerged from a study of blood T cell repertoires in COVID-19. The data were produced by immunoSEQ multiplex PCR, yet TCRdb's version contains in-frame clones alone and is incomplete. The repertoire includes about 180,000 clones, about 90% of them detected once, and around 1.2% sits in the top ten. V gave up 6 bases and J gave up 3 bases, with 6 bases separating them. This CDR3 has 12 amino acids. Germline CDR1 is KGHSH and CDR2 is LQKENI. The material sequenced was PBMCs or T cells enriched from blood (not recorded which). This sequence joins TRBV18 and TRBJ1-5; D is unclear. The receptor was derived from a human donor with acute COVID-19. The donor label of this sample is uncertain. CDR3 sequence: CASSPFNQPQHF. CDR3 nucleotides: TGTGCCAGCTCCCCCTTCAATCAGCCCCAGCATTTT.